This T cell receptor beta chain derives from a study of Graves' ophthalmopathy and Graves' hyperthyroidism (dated by TCRdb to between 2018 and 2020). Regarding the research as a whole: Peripheral blood was collected before any treatment was given, at the time of initial diagnosis. An independent validation cohort was composed of some 19 hyperthyroidism patients and over 15 patients who later progressed from hyperthyroidism to ophthalmopathy. In roughly 6 hyperthyroidism patients, the T-cell repertoires found in thyroid tissue were compared with those found in blood. The study used signatures of the TCR beta repertoire to tell Graves' ophthalmopathy apart from Graves' hyperthyroidism and to predict which patients would progress to ophthalmopathy. To explore V-J signatures that separate ophthalmopathy from hyperthyroidism, a discovery set of about a hundred patients was enrolled, consisting of approximately 44 with ophthalmopathy and around 60 with stable hyperthyroidism. The roughly 90 discovery patients were divided at random into training and test sets in a 7:3 ratio. In total, some 130 blood samples were TCR-sequenced: some 40 ophthalmopathy, some 75 hyperthyroidism and about 17 hyperthyroidism-to-ophthalmopathy patients. Once sampling was done, hyperthyroidism patients were given methimazole at a starting dose of 30 mg daily, while ophthalmopathy patients were given high-dose intravenous methylprednisolone.

TCR beta CDR3 regions were amplified from RNA transcripts for repertoire sequencing. HTBI primers and the Qiagen OneStep RT-PCR kit were used in a first-round RT-PCR, which was followed by a second-round multiplex PCR, size selection and purification. Sequencing of the libraries was carried out on an Illumina HiSeq2000 in paired-end mode with 100 bp reads. On the authors' methods: SOAPnuke was used to process the reads, removing any read that contained adapters or uncalled bases, had a mean Phred below 15, or lacked an exact match to the constant primer or identifier. COPE v1.2.5 was used to merge high-quality paired reads. Each unique nucleotide sequence was treated as a clonotype, and MiTCR v1.1 was used to align the clonotypes to the IMGT TRB V, D and J references. The analysis was limited to V-J combinations with a frequency above 0.0001, which together covered approximately 99% of repertoires. For each V-J combination, a TCR clonal expansion and chaos score was defined as the ratio of F50 clonal expansion to chaos observed in the TCRdist matrix. Features were reduced by Welch's t-statistics and random forest to over 10 V-J combinations, which fed a naive Bayes classifier. The Morisita-Horn index was used to measure how similar the thyroid and blood repertoires were. Using fastp at Q25 and MiXCR, TCRdb reprocessed the public reads and kept productive beta chains. For every CDR3 protein sequence, its rows merge into one entry that carries the most common genes and DNA. The V and J calls were determined by TCRdb, not by the authors. This sample lists about 400,000 distinct CDR3 sequences; approximately 20% were detected once. More than 1.5% of the sample lies in the top ten.

Study-level results and caveats: In validation, the model predicted ophthalmopathy progression with about 70% sensitivity and approximately 75% specificity; roughly 12 predicted patients were CT-confirmed with GO in a median of about 6.2 months. Sample size was not statistically predetermined, and group allocation was not concealed from the investigators. Among expanded thyroid clonotypes with frequency above 0.001, most also showed up in blood, which suggests that blood repertoires may reflect the thyroid immune response. In cross-validation, the 13-signature model distinguished ophthalmopathy from stable hyperthyroidism with about 88% sensitivity and approximately 81% specificity, and in the test set the corresponding values were 80% and 75%.

Patients with ophthalmopathy had moderately to severely active disease, with a Clinical Activity Score of 3 or more, a NOSPECS grade of 4 or more, and a disease duration of less than 3 months. Patients were excluded if they had other autoimmune diseases, uncontrolled infections, pregnancy or lactation. Clinical symptoms, serum thyroxine, TRAb, thyroid ultrasound and orbital computed tomography formed the basis of the diagnosis. Using Ficoll-Paque density gradient centrifugation, PBMCs were isolated from 9.5 to 10 ml of fresh peripheral blood. Trizol reagent was used to extract the total RNA, and its quality was then checked on an Agilent 2100 Bioanalyzer. CDR3 length: 16 amino acids, cysteine to phenylalanine. Only the CDR3 DNA is retained, 48 bases long and in frame from the first base. V loses 5 bases at its end and J loses 6 bases; junction bases beyond the gene matches: 11. Taken from the germline V gene, the CDR1 and CDR2 loops are MDHEN and SYDVKM.

Ten or more counts support this clonotype. Which antigen it targets is not known. One base away there is no much larger clone; base qualities are not given. The rearrangement combines TRBV28 with TRBJ2-5; 11 bases in the junction line up with TRBD2. This receptor was taken from a woman between 18 and 30 years old with Graves' ophthalmopathy. Donor details come from another sample of the same person, matched by shared clones. Sequenced sample: peripheral blood. The sequenced DNA: TGTGCCAGCAGTCCCGCTCTAGCGGGGGGCTGGAAGACCCAGTACTTC. This yields the protein CASSPALAGGWKTQYF. The CDR3, completed at both ends by the reference TRBV28 and TRBJ2-5 genes, gives the full variable domain DVKVTQSSRYLVKRTGEKVFLECVQDMDHENMFWYRQDPGLGLRLIYFSYDVKMKEKGDIPEGYSVSREKKERFSLILESASTNQTSMYLCASSPALAGGWKTQYFGPGTRLLVL.